This T cell receptor beta chain was identified in a study of T-cell reconstitution after alpha-beta-depleted transplantation in children (dated by TCRdb to the mid-2010s). Turning to the overall study: The study quantitatively tracked T-cell immune reconstitution after TCRalphabeta/CD19-depleted allogeneic hematopoietic cell transplantation in children using TCR repertoire profiling. Here is what the overall study found, with its caveats: Hyperexpanded clone frequencies declined over subsequent months; after one year, T-cell counts and TCRbeta diversity were mostly attributed to newly produced T cells. The high TCRbeta diversity at day 60 in some patients was ascribed to recipient T cells and intrathymic progenitors that had survived conditioning. Apparently early alphabetaT-cell count recovery about two months after transplant reportedly relied on only several hundred rapidly expanded clones derived from non-depleted graft cells.

From the germline V gene, CDR1 is SQVTM and CDR2 is ANQGSEA. Including cysteine and phenylalanine, the CDR3 has 13 amino acids. Solely the CDR3 DNA is kept, with 39 bases framed from the first base. V is cut by 0 bases and J by 0 bases, and the space between the germline ends is 6 bases. Receptors were amplified or captured by PCR. Instrument on record: Illumina HiSeq 2500. TCR libraries were prepared with molecular barcoding, using unique molecular identifiers to normalize TCRbeta repertoire quantification. The public sequencing data were trimmed at Q25 with fastp and processed into clonotypes with MiXCR by TCRdb, which kept only in-frame beta chains. For every CDR3 protein sequence, its rows merge into one entry that carries the most common genes and DNA. The sample contains approximately 300,000 distinct CDR3 sequences, around 7.3% of them found a single time. The ten largest account for around 10% of the sample.

The treatment or condition tag for this specimen amounts to: allogeneic hematopoietic cell transplantation with graft depleted of TCRalphabeta T cells and CD19 B cells. The children who served as transplant recipients had been given grafts of TCRalphabeta/CD19-depleted allogeneic hematopoietic cells. This clonotype was recorded at least ten times. The target of this receptor is not known. Base-call qualities are not available, and no considerably larger clone is one nucleotide away. This sequence originates from a female patient between 2 and 10 years old who had a stem cell transplant for Fanconi anemia, so the T cells may come from the graft donor. The sequences come from peripheral blood, collected 360 days after TCRalphabeta/CD19-depleted stem cell transplant. In this chain, TRBV29-1 is recombined with TRBJ2-7; no D gene can be assigned with confidence. The CDR3 region has the sequence CSVEDYSSYEQYF. The nucleotides are TGCAGCGTTGAAGATTACAGCTCCTACGAGCAGTACTTC.